This T cell receptor beta chain was sequenced for a study of PD-1 blockade in classical Hodgkin lymphoma. Findings and caveats of the study: The baseline diversity of complete responders showed similarity to that of newly diagnosed patients. At baseline, newly diagnosed patients reportedly showed less TCR diversity than healthy donors. Whereas CD4+ TCR diversity had risen significantly by C4D1, CD8+ TCR diversity had not.

V was trimmed by 0 bases and J by 0 bases, leaving 7 bases between them. The germline V gene has CDR1 SGHRS and CDR2 YFSETQ. The CDR3 extends over 15 amino acids. TCRdb keeps only in-frame clones here, not all; method: immunoSEQ multiplex PCR. The repertoire holds tens of thousands of clones, with over 70% as singletons. Each patient experienced a relapse that followed autologous stem cell transplantation, and brentuximab vedotin exposure varied. Best responses were complete response, partial response or progressive disease. This clone has only one observation. Antigen specificity is unknown. This chain uses TRBV5-1 with TRBJ1-5, with D perhaps TRBD1 (5 bases). The sample consisted of peripheral blood mononuclear cells (PBMCs), taken before the second cycle of nivolumab. The clonotype was recovered from a human donor with classical Hodgkin lymphoma. DNA of the CDR3: TGCGCCAGCAGCTTGGCAGGGAATAGCAATCAGCCCCAGCATTTT. Its protein product is CASSLAGNSNQPQHF.